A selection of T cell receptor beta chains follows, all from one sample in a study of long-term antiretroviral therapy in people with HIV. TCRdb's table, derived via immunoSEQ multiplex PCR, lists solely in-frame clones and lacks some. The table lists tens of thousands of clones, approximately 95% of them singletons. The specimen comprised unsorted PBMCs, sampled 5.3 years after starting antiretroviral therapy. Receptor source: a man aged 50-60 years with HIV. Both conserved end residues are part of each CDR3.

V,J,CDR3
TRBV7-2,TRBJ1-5,CASSLARDQPQHF
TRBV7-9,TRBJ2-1,CASSTLGGGLGSEQFF
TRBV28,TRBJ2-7,CASSLDTTASYEQYF
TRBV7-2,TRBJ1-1,CASSFPGTENTEAFF
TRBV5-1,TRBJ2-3,CASSLAGQGRGTDTQYF
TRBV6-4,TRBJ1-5,CASSVDLNQPQHF
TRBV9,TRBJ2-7,CASSPHPGTSGTGQYF
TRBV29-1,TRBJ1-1,CSVGTGGNTEAFF
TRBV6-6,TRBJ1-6,CASSHGQGDSPLHF
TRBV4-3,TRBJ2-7,CASSQEAQGASYEQYF
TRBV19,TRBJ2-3,CASSSGGQSTDTQYF
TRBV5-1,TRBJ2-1,CASSLTFYGEQFF
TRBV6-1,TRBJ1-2,CASSKDPDPYGYTF
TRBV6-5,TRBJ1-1,CASSYSRGDTEAFF
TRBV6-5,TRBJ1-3,CASNPDLSGNTIYF
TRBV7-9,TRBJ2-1,CASSLVVTNEQFF
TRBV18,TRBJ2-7,CASSGRETYEQYF
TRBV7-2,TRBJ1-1,CASSLGQGAQVRAFF
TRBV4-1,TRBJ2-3,CASSQAGTDTQYF
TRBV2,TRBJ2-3,CASSEEIAGVTDTQYF
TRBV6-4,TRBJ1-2,CASSDGAGDGYTF
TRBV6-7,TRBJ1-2,CASSYSRLAQGFCGYTF
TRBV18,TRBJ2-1,CASSVLAGVGDEQFF
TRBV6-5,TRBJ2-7,CASSYSQAGEQYF
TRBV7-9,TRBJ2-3,CASSLKGVTDTQYF